This TCR beta chain was found in a study of shared clonotypes between healthy human individuals. Across the whole study: Each donor had three CD4 naive, three CD4 memory, two CD8 naive and one CD8 memory plate. Study results and caveats: Clonotypes not shared had lower generation probabilities than those common to all four donors.

The CDR3 spans 13 residues. The germline V gene encodes CDR1 SQVTM and CDR2 ANQGSEA. The V gene lost 4 bases and the J gene lost 5 bases, with 12 bases spanning the gap. Produced via immunoSEQ multiplex PCR; TCRdb's table is partial and in-frame only. This sample has some 1 million clones, with more than 60% found just once. This clone was seen only once. Its antigen is currently unknown. Sequencing was performed on memory CD4+ T cells sorted from blood. The subset denotes: CD45RA-negative fraction. The chain links TRBV29-1 to TRBJ2-1; TRBD2 is a possible D gene (6 bases). The source is a young man in good health. The CDR3 sequence: CSVVREANNEQFF. CDR3 sequence (DNA): TGCAGCGTTGTGAGGGAGGCTAACAATGAGCAGTTCTTC.